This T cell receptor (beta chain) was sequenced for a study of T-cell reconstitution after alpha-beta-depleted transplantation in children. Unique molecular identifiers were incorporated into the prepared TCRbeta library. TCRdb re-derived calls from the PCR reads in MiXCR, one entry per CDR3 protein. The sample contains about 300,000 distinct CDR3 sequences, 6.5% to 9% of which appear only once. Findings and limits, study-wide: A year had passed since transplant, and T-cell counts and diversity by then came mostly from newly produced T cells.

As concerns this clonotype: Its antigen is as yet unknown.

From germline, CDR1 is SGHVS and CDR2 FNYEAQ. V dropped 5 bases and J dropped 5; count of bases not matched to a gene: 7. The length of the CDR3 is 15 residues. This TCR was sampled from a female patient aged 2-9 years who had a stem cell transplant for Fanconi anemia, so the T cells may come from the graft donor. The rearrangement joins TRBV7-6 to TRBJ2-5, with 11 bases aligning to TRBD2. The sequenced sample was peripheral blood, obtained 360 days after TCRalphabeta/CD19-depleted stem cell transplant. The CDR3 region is CASSNSGGAWETQYF. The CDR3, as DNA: TGTGCCAGCAGCAATAGCGGGGGGGCGTGGGAGACCCAGTACTTC.